The clone carrying this T cell receptor beta chain has a count of ten or more. Antigen: not known. Stated time point: newly diagnosed GD, antithyroid drugs for less than 3 months. Extracted PBMC RNA gave rise to the TCR library. Construction of TCR beta libraries relied on iRepertoire HTBI primers and on Arm-PCR targeting CDR3 regions. A single record per CDR3 protein comes from TCRdb applying MiXCR to the multiplex PCR reads. This sample has about 210,000 distinct CDR3 sequences, with about 19% found just once. The CDR3 covers 16 residues. V was cut by 5 bases and J by 8 bases, with 19 bases left in between. Germline V CDR1 and CDR2: SGHAT, FQNNGV. These data belong to a study of regulatory T cells in long-lasting Graves disease. The study, taken as a whole, reports: Accuracy may have suffered from the small sample size. Researchers reported studying only peripheral blood, not thyroid tissue.

These data are also associated with another study on T cells in Graves' hyperthyroidism and ophthalmopathy. That work adds: The model identified upcoming ophthalmopathy a median approximately seven months ahead of onset.

The sequence was obtained from a woman under 40 with Graves disease. The sequencing here drew on peripheral blood mononuclear cells (PBMCs), taken at new diagnosis, from a patient treated with antithyroid drugs. V is TRBV11-2 and J is TRBJ1-6; D not certain. CDR3 nucleotides: TGTGCCAGCAGCCGAACCTGGGGTTCCGGGGATTCACCCCTCCACTTT. Its translation is CASSRTWGSGDSPLHF.